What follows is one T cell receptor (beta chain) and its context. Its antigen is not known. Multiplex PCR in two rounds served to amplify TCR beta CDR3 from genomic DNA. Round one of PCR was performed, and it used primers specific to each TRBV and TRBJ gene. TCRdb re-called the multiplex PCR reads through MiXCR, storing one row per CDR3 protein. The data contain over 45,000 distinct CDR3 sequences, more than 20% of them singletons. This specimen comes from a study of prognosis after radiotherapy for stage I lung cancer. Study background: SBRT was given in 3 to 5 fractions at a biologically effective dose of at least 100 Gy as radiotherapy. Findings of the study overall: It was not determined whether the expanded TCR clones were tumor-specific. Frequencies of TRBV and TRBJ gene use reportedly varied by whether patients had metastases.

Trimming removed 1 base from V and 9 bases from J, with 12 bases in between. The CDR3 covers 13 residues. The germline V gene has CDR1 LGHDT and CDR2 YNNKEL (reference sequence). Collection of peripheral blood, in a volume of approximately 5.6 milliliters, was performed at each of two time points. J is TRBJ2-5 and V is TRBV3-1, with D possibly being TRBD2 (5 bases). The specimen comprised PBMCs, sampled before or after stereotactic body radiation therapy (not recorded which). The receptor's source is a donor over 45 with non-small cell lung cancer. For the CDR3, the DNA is TGTGCCAGCAGCCAAGTGGACTCTCTTTCCCAGTACTTC. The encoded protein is CASSQVDSLSQYF.